This TCR beta chain was sequenced for a study of T-cell reconstitution after alpha-beta-depleted transplantation in children. Unique molecular identifiers were incorporated when the TCRbeta library was constructed. MiXCR, run by TCRdb on the PCR reads, gives a single entry per CDR3 protein. The sample holds approximately 290,000 distinct CDR3 sequences, 11% seen once. This clonotype was seen many times. CDR3 length: 12 amino acids. Per the germline V gene, CDR1 is SGHTA and CDR2 is FQGTGA. Deletions cut 5 bases from V and 5 bases from J, with 9 bases between. The origin of this receptor is a male patient between 2 and 15 years old who had a stem cell transplant for chronic granulomatous disease, so the T cells may come from the graft donor. The sample was peripheral blood, taken 180 days after TCRalphabeta/CD19-depleted stem cell transplant. The V call is TRBV7-3, the J call TRBJ2-5; D is unclear. The CDR3 region has the DNA TGTGCCAGCAGCCATTCGCAGGAGACCCAGTACTTC. It encodes CASSHSQETQYF.